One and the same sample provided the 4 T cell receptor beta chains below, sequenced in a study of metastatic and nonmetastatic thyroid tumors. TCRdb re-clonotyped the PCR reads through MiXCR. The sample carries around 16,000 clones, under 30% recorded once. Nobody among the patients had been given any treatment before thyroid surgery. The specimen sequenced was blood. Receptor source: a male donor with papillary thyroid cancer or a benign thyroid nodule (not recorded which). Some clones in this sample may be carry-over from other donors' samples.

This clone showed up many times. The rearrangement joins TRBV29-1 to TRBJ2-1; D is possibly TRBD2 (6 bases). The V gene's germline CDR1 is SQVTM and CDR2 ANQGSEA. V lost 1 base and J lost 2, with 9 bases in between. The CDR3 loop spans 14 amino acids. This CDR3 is CSVEVQRAYNEQFF. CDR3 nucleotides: TGCAGCGTTGAAGTGCAGCGGGCCTACAATGAGCAGTTCTTC.

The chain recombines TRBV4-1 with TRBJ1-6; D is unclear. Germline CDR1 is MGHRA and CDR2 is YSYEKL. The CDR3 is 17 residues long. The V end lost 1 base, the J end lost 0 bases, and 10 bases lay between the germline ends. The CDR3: CASSQVIQSSYNSPLHF. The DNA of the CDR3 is TGCGCCAGCAGCCAAGTGATCCAGAGCTCCTATAATTCACCCCTCCACTTT.

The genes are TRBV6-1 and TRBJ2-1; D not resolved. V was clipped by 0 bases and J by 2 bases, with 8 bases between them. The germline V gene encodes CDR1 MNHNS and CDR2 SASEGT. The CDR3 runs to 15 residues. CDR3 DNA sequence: TGTGCCAGCAGTGAAGCCTCCGAAGCCTACAATGAGCAGTTCTTC. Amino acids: CASSEASEAYNEQFF.

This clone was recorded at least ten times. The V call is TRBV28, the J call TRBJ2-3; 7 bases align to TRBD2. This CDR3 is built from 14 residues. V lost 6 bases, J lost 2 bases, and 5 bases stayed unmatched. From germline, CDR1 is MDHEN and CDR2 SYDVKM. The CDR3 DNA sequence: TGTGCCAGCAGCTTCGGGGGGAACACAGATACGCAGTATTTT. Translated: CASSFGGNTDTQYF.